The 2 T cell receptor beta chains below all came from one sample that was sequenced in a study of blood T cells in healthy people across ages. It was with a sample-barcoded 5' primer and a J-beta primer mix that a second PCR of roughly 7 to 12 cycles was run. TCRdb used MiXCR to reprocess the 5' RACE reads, holding one entry per CDR3 protein. The repertoire includes approximately 800,000 distinct CDR3 sequences, more than 50% of them detected once, and roughly 25% sits in the top ten. The sequenced sample consisted of blood. Every receptor here comes from a man aged 40-50 years in good health.

As DNA, the CDR3 is TGTGCCAGCAGTTTGGGACTTCCCCCCTATAATTCACCCCTCCACTTT. Its protein is CASSLGLPPYNSPLHF. This chain links TRBV12-3 or TRBV12-4 with TRBJ1-6; weak D call: TRBD1 (5 bases). Trimming stripped 3 bases from V and 2 bases from J, with 11 bases between. This CDR3 contains 16 residues.

Only a few counts were recorded for this clonotype. V gene TRBV7-3 combines with J gene TRBJ2-7, with 10 bases fitting TRBD1. The CDR3 extends over 17 amino acids. V was clipped by 4 bases and J by 1 base; unmatched bases: 10. Looked up from germline, CDR1 is SGHTA and CDR2 is FQGTGA. The CDR3 region has the DNA TGTGCCAGCAGCTCAATTCCCGGGACAGGGGTGTCCTACGAGCAGTACTTC. Protein product: CASSSIPGTGVSYEQYF.